The 27 T cell receptor beta chains given below trace back to one sample, sequenced in a study of cytomegalovirus exposure and HLA in healthy donors. The primer mix had 60 Vbeta and 13 Jbeta primers. The table came from immunoSEQ multiplex PCR; TCRdb's copy has only in-frame clones and leaves some out. The sample table sets out 150,000 to 200,000 clones. The sample comprised PBMCs. These receptors were taken from a man between 25 and 39 years old in good health and CMV-seronegative.

V and J are TRBV5-1 and TRBJ2-7; 8 bases are shared with TRBD2. CDR3 size: 13 residues. The germline V gene encodes CDR1 SGHRS and CDR2 YFSETQ. V lost 4 bases and J lost 2; bases outside the gene matches: 2. Written as DNA, the CDR3 is TGCGCCAGCAGCCGGGGGGGTCCCTACGAGCAGTACTTC. Amino acid sequence: CASSRGGPYEQYF.

Written as DNA, the CDR3 is TGTGCCAGTAGTATAGGCACGGGACAGGGGGCTTCCAAAAACATTCAGTACTTC. Translated, it gives CASSIGTGQGASKNIQYF. This chain uses TRBV19 with TRBJ2-4, with 12 bases fitting TRBD1. The V gene's germline CDR1 is LNHDA and CDR2 SQIVND (reference sequence). CDR3 size: 18 residues. With 1 base clipped from V and 2 bases from J, the junction kept 6 bases outside the gene matches.

This chain links TRBV29-1 with TRBJ2-7; 15 bases agree with TRBD2. J gave up 3 bases and V 6 bases, and 6 bases lay outside the gene matches. Germline V gives CDR1 SQVTM, CDR2 ANQGSEA. The CDR3 has 15 amino acids. The CDR3 bases are TGCAGCGTAGGGGGACTAGCGGGAGGTCTCTACGAGCAGTACTTC. Protein sequence: CSVGGLAGGLYEQYF.

V usage is TRBV10-1 and J usage is TRBJ2-7; tentative D call: TRBD2 (5 bases). The CDR3 extends over 13 amino acids. V gave up 0 bases and J gave up 4 bases, with 7 bases separating them. The germline V gene encodes CDR1 WNHNN and CDR2 SYGVQD (reference sequence). In nucleotides, the CDR3 is TGCGCCAGCAGTGAGTCTGGACTGTACGAGCAGTACTTC. Amino acids: CASSESGLYEQYF.

The DNA of the CDR3 is TGCGCCAGCAGCTTGGGTAGAGATACGCAGTATTTT. It translates to CASSLGRDTQYF. The chain employs TRBV5-1 and TRBJ2-3, with D uncertain. CDR1 is SGHRS and CDR2 is YFSETQ in the germline V gene. V lost 0 bases to trimming and J lost 5 bases, with 4 bases between them. CDR3 size: 12 residues.

The gene calls are TRBV27 and TRBJ2-2; the match to TRBD1 covers 8 bases. CDR1 is MNHEY, CDR2 SMNVEV, per germline (reference sequence). The CDR3 has 14 amino acids. J was trimmed by 4 bases and V by 6 bases; bases with no gene match: 4. CDR3 amino acids: CASRMGTGTGELFF. In DNA, the CDR3 is TGTGCCAGCAGAATGGGGACAGGCACCGGGGAGCTGTTTTTT.

This chain connects TRBV19 to TRBJ2-7, with D unclear. Germline CDR1 and CDR2: LNHDA and SQIVND (reference sequence). Trimming left V 5 bases short and J 2 bases short, with 10 bases between. This CDR3 is built from 13 residues. CDR3 DNA: TGTGCCAGTAGTCAAAGACGGGCCTACGAGCAGTACTTC. This sequence encodes CASSQRRAYEQYF.

The V and J genes are TRBV6-1 and TRBJ2-5; D not certain. V was clipped by 7 bases and J by 4 bases, with 16 bases between them. Germline V gene data show CDR1 as MNHNS and CDR2 as SASEGT. The CDR3 extends over 14 amino acids. The DNA for the CDR3 is TGTGCCAGCAAGCAGGTGAATCGTGTAGAGACCCAGTACTTC. Residues: CASKQVNRVETQYF.

The rearrangement uses TRBV7-3 and TRBJ2-5; 8 bases align to TRBD1. The CDR3 has 17 residues. The junction had 12 bases not matched to a gene; V was cut back by 3 bases and J by 3 bases. Germline V gene sequence: CDR1 SGHTA, CDR2 FQGTGA. The CDR3 DNA follows: TGTGCCAGCAGCTTGGGCAGGGGGCAGTTTCGGGAAGAGACCCAGTACTTC. Translating it yields CASSLGRGQFREETQYF.

The chain employs TRBV5-4 and TRBJ2-7; 14 bases map to TRBD2. Looked up from germline, CDR1 is SGHNT and CDR2 is YYREEE (reference sequence). The CDR3 contains 15 residues. Trimming cost V 6 bases and J 3 bases; bases outside gene matches: 5. The CDR3: CASTGLAGGFYEQYF. The CDR3 DNA reads as TGTGCCAGCACCGGACTAGCGGGAGGCTTCTACGAGCAGTACTTC.

In nucleotides, the CDR3 is TGTGCCAGCACTCAACCGGGGAGGAACACTGAAGCTTTCTTT. Protein sequence: CASTQPGRNTEAFF. The chain recombines TRBV6-1 with TRBJ1-1; D not certain. The V end was cut by 7 bases, the J end by 1 base, with 13 bases between. The CDR3 has 14 amino acids. The germline V gene has CDR1 MNHNS and CDR2 SASEGT.

The chain couples TRBV11-2 to TRBJ1-1; maybe TRBD1 (5 bases). Trimming stripped 5 bases from V and 8 bases from J, with 12 bases between. There are 12 residues in the CDR3. The germline V gene has CDR1 SGHAT and CDR2 FQNNGV. The CDR3 sequence is CASSRPGLEAFF. CDR3 DNA: TGTGCCAGCAGCCGCCCGGGACTCGAAGCTTTCTTT.

The rearrangement links TRBV7-3 to TRBJ2-7; D is possibly TRBD2 (5 bases). V lost 0 bases to trimming and J lost 7 bases, with 10 bases between them. CDR3 size: 13 residues. The germline gives CDR1 SGHTA, CDR2 FQGTGA. The CDR3 nucleotides are TGTGCCAGCAGCTTAACGGACCGGGGTGAGCAGTACTTC. This encodes CASSLTDRGEQYF.

This rearrangement joins TRBV11-2 to TRBJ2-2; 7 bases fit TRBD2. In germline, CDR1 is SGHAT, CDR2 FQNNGV. V was clipped by 2 bases and J by 1 base; unmatched bases: 7. The CDR3 covers 17 residues. In DNA form, the CDR3 reads TGTGCCAGCAGCTTAAATCTTGGCGGGGGGAACACCGGGGAGCTGTTTTTT. This sequence encodes CASSLNLGGGNTGELFF.

The V and J genes are TRBV19 and TRBJ1-2, with D possibly TRBD1 on 5 matching bases. V lost 4 bases, J lost 3 bases, and 9 bases lay in between. This CDR3 is 13 amino acids long. Germline CDR1 LNHDA, CDR2 SQIVND (reference sequence). This CDR3 reads CASSTGMDYGYTF. The CDR3 nucleotides read TGTGCCAGTAGTACAGGGATGGACTATGGCTACACCTTC.

The rearrangement links TRBV9 to TRBJ1-5, with D tentatively TRBD1 (5 bases). V gave up 2 bases and J gave up 3 bases, with 18 bases separating them. Germline CDR1 SGDLS, CDR2 YYNGEE. CDR3 length equals 17 residues. The chain's CDR3 is CASSVRAPRGSNQPQHF. The CDR3 DNA reads as TGTGCCAGCAGCGTCCGGGCCCCACGGGGGTCCAATCAGCCCCAGCATTTT.

The V gene is TRBV27, the J gene TRBJ2-3; tentative D call: TRBD1 (5 bases). The CDR3 spans 12 residues. The germline V gene has CDR1 MNHEY and CDR2 SMNVEV (reference sequence). Between the trimmed V and J ends, which lost 4 bases and 4 bases, there was a span of 6 bases. CDR3 DNA: TGTGCCAGCAGTTGGGGCGCAGATACGCAGTATTTT. Translation: CASSWGADTQYF.

The chain has TRBV28 and TRBJ1-1; D not resolved. The CDR3 has 11 residues. In germline, CDR1 is MDHEN, CDR2 SYDVKM. V lost 5 bases and J lost 5, with 6 bases in between. The CDR3 DNA follows: TGTGCCAGCAGTGTCTTGACTGAAGCTTTCTTT. It specifies CASSVLTEAFF.

J is TRBJ2-5 and V is TRBV27; D unclear. V was trimmed by 2 bases and J by 1 base, leaving 5 bases between them. CDR3 length: 13 residues. In germline, CDR1 is MNHEY, CDR2 SMNVEV (reference sequence). CDR3 sequence reads: CASSLTVQETQYF. In DNA, the CDR3 is TGTGCCAGCAGTTTAACAGTCCAAGAGACCCAGTACTTC.

As to this clone: The same CDR3 arises from other DNA sequences in this sample as well. This sequence joins TRBV4-3 and TRBJ1-4, with 7 positions matching TRBD1. Germline values: CDR1 LGHNA, CDR2 YSLEER. J was trimmed by 3 bases and V by 1 base; bases with no gene match: 2. This CDR3 is 15 amino acids long. The chain's CDR3 is CASSQARGPNEKLFF. CDR3 coding DNA: TGCGCCAGCAGCCAAGCAAGGGGGCCTAATGAAAAACTGTTTTTT.

The chain links TRBV9 to TRBJ1-3; D uncertain. Germline CDR1 is SGDLS and CDR2 is YYNGEE. Trimming removed 5 bases at V and 0 bases at J, with 6 bases between. CDR3 length: 13 amino acids. DNA for the CDR3: TGTGCCAGCAGACCGAGCTCTGGAAACACCATATATTTT. It is translated as CASRPSSGNTIYF.

The gene calls are TRBV27 and TRBJ2-3, with 7 nucleotides matching TRBD2. CDR3 length: 17 residues. The trim removed 6 bases at V and 1 base at J, leaving 13 bases unmatched. Per germline, CDR1 MNHEY and CDR2 SMNVEV (reference sequence). The CDR3 protein is CASSYPTSSGGTDTQYF. CDR3 DNA: TGTGCCAGCAGCTATCCCACCTCTAGCGGAGGCACAGATACGCAGTATTTT.

The rearrangement uses TRBV7-6 and TRBJ2-2, with 8 bases matching TRBD1. This CDR3 spans 17 amino acids. The germline CDR1 and CDR2 sequences are SGHVS and FNYEAQ. Trimming removed 4 bases from V and 1 base from J; junction bases left unmatched: 8. The CDR3 loop is CASSSVTGTGNTGELFF. The CDR3 DNA reads as TGTGCCAGCAGCTCGGTTACCGGGACAGGGAACACCGGGGAGCTGTTTTTT.

This chain uses TRBV7-2 with TRBJ1-1; D perhaps matches TRBD1 (6 bases). Germline CDR1 is SGHTA and CDR2 is FQGNSA. There are 15 residues in the CDR3. The V end was cut by 1 base, the J end by 2 bases, with 11 bases between. CDR3 loop: CASSLVGQPNTEAFF. CDR3 DNA: TGTGCCAGCAGCTTAGTCGGACAGCCAAACACTGAAGCTTTCTTT. Variable domain in full (rest from reference TRBV7-2 and TRBJ1-1): GAGVSQSPSNKVTEKGKDVELRCDPISGHTALYWYRQSLGQGLEFLIYFQGNSAPDKSGLPSDRFSAERTGGSVSTLTIQRTQQEDSAVYLCASSLVGQPNTEAFFGQGTRLTVV.

J is TRBJ2-5 and V is TRBV5-1; TRBD2 might be the D (7 bases). The J call is in doubt because the DNA end fits TRBJ2-7 better. Germline values: CDR1 SGHRS, CDR2 YFSETQ. The CDR3 runs 13 residues. The CDR3 protein is CASKGGDSHEQYF. The CDR3, as DNA: TGCGCCAGCAAGGGGGGGGATTCACACGAGCAGTACTTC.

The chain is built from TRBV5-1 and TRBJ1-4, with no clear D. Germline V lookup: CDR1 SGHRS, CDR2 YFSETQ. This CDR3 has 16 amino acids. V was trimmed by 0 bases and J by 0 bases, leaving 9 bases between them. In nucleotides, the CDR3 is TGCGCCAGCAGCTTGGCCGGGAGAACAACTAATGAAAAACTGTTTTTT. This gives the protein CASSLAGRTTNEKLFF. The whole variable domain, remainder taken from reference TRBV5-1 and TRBJ1-4, is KAGVTQTPRYLIKTRGQQVTLSCSPISGHRSVSWYQQTPGQGLQFLFEYFSETQRNKGNFPGRFSGRQFSNSRSEMNVSTLELGDSALYLCASSLAGRTTNEKLFFGSGTQLSVL.

The rearrangement joins TRBV9 to TRBJ2-1, with 8 bases aligning to TRBD1. This CDR3 spans 15 amino acids. Looked up from germline, CDR1 is SGDLS and CDR2 is YYNGEE. V trimming: 4 bases; J trimming: 8 bases; junction bases outside the gene matches: 11. DNA of the CDR3: TGTGCCAGCAGCCCCAGACAGGGGTCGGTCGATGAGCAGTTCTTC. This gives the protein CASSPRQGSVDEQFF.